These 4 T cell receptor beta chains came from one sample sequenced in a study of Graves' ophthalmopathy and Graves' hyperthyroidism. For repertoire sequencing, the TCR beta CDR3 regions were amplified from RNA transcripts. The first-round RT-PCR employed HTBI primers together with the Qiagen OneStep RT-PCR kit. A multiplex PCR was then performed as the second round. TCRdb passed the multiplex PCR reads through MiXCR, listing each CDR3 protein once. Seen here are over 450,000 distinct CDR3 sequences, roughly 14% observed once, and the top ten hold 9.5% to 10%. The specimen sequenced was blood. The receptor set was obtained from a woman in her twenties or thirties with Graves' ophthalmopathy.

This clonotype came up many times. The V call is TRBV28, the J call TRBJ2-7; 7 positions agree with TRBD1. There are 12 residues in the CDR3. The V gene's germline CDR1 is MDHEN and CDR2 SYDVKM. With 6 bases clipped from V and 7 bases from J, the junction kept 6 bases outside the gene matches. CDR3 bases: TGTGCCAGCAGACAGGGGTTCAGGGAGCAGTACTTC. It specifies CASRQGFREQYF.

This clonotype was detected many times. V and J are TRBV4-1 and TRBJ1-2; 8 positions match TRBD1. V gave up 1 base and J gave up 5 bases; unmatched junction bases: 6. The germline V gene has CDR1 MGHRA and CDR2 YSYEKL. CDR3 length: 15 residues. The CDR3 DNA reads TGCGCCAGCAGCCAAGGACCAGGGGGCGAGTATGGCTACACCTTC. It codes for CASSQGPGGEYGYTF.

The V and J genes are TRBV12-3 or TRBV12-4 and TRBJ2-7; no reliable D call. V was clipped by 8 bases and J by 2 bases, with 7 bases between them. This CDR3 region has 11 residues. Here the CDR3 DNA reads TGTGCCAGCGGAAATCCCTACGAGCAGTACTTC. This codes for CASGNPYEQYF.

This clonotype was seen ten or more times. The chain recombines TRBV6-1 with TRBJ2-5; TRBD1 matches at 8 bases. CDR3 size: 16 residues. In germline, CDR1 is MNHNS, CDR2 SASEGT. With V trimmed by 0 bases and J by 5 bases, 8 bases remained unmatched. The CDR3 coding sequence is TGTGCCAGCAGTGAAGCGGACAGGGTGTTATTGGAGACCCAGTACTTC. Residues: CASSEADRVLLETQYF.